This section outlines one TCR beta chain sequence together with its context. Its specific antigen is unknown. Within one base of it there is no much larger clone, and no base qualities were kept. This record comes from a study of T cells in Graves' hyperthyroidism and ophthalmopathy (dated by TCRdb to 2018 to 2020). As for the study more broadly: Peripheral blood samples were taken at the time of initial diagnosis, prior to any treatment. TCR V-J signatures able to tell the groups apart were searched for in a discovery cohort of more than 90 patients, of whom more than 40 had Graves' ophthalmopathy and roughly 58 had stable Graves' hyperthyroidism. Prospective prediction of ophthalmopathy was tested in an independent validation cohort consisting of 18 to 20 hyperthyroidism patients and some 17 patients who later progressed to ophthalmopathy. The roughly 91 discovery patients were randomly divided into training and test sets at a 7:3 ratio. Thyroid tissue and blood T-cell repertoires from several Graves' hyperthyroidism patients were also compared in the study. After blood sampling, hyperthyroidism patients were treated with methimazole at a starting dose of 30 mg daily, and ophthalmopathy patients were treated with high-dose intravenous methylprednisolone. According to the paper, TCR Vbeta CDR3 sequencing was carried out on roughly 130 peripheral blood samples, which came from about 45 ophthalmopathy, around 75 hyperthyroidism and around 17 progressor patients. Study-wide findings and limitations: Most expanded thyroid clonotypes (frequency above 0.001) were also detected in blood, a finding suggesting that blood repertoires may reflect thyroid immune responses. A 13 V-J signature model separated ophthalmopathy from stable hyperthyroidism, with approximately 87% sensitivity and 81% to 83% specificity in cross-validation and 80%/75% in testing. Sample size was not statistically predetermined, and blinding of investigators to group allocation was not performed. In validation, progression to ophthalmopathy was predicted by the model with roughly 71% sensitivity and around 75% specificity, a median of about 6.8 months before onset.

Via the germline V gene, CDR1 is MGHRA and CDR2 YSYEKL. From the cysteine through the phenylalanine, the CDR3 covers 16 amino acids. Solely the CDR3 DNA is kept, with 48 bases framed from the first base. The junction shows trimming of 2 bases on V and 5 bases on J, and the gene matches do not reach 11 bases of it. Ophthalmopathy patients had moderately to severely active disease, with a Clinical Activity Score of 3 or more, a NOSPECS grade of 4 or more, and a disease duration of less than 3 months. Patients with uncontrolled infections, other autoimmune diseases, pregnancy or lactation were excluded. Diagnoses were established on the basis of clinical symptoms, serum thyroxine and TRAb, thyroid ultrasound, and orbital computed tomography. PBMCs were isolated from more than 8 ml of fresh peripheral blood by Ficoll-Paque density gradient centrifugation. Trizol reagent was used to extract total RNA, and RNA quality was then checked on an Agilent 2100 Bioanalyzer.

The TCR beta CDR3 regions were amplified from the RNA transcripts. The first round of RT-PCR for the TCR CDR3 was performed with the HTBI primer set and the Qiagen OneStep RT-PCR kit. Libraries were constructed in a second round of multiplex PCR, after which size selection and purification were performed. Paired-end sequencing of the libraries was performed with 100 bp reads on an Illumina HiSeq2000. The paper's processing steps were these. Raw data were processed with SOAPnuke, discarding reads with adapters, uncalled bases, mean Phred below 15, or no exact constant-primer or identifier match. High-quality paired reads were merged using COPE v1.2.5, and each unique nucleotide sequence was defined as a clonotype. MiTCR v1.1 was used to align clonotypes to the IMGT TRBV, TRBD and TRBJ reference segments. Analysis was restricted to V-J combinations with a frequency above 0.0001, which covered 98% to 99.2% of repertoires. A TCS score was defined as the ratio between F50 (clonal expansion) and ExV (chaos), using BLOSUM62-based TCRdist between CDR3 peptides within each V-J. Welch's t-statistics and random forest reduced several hundred V-J features to 13, which were used in a naive Bayes classifier (R e1071). TCRdb trimmed public reads at Q25 via fastp, called clones via MiXCR and kept in-frame beta chains. Each record represents a unique CDR3 protein, reported with the most common genes and DNA among its rows. TCRdb, not the original authors, processed these V and J calls. Counted in this sample were around 350,000 distinct CDR3 sequences; roughly 15% of them appeared once. The ten biggest clones cover about 18% of the sample.

The source material was blood. The TCR originated in a woman aged 30 to 39 with Graves' ophthalmopathy. The rearranged chain carries TRBV4-1 and TRBJ1-1; 7 middle bases align to TRBD1. The bases are TGCGCCAGCAGCCAACTGGGGACAGCCGCAGGTACTGAAGCTTTCTTT. Translation gives CASSQLGTAAGTEAFF.